This T cell receptor (beta chain) was obtained from a study of shared clonotypes between healthy human individuals. Trimming cost V 2 bases and J 7 bases, with 13 bases left between them. CDR1 and CDR2 (germline): SGHRS, YFSETQ. This CDR3 comprises 14 residues. Notes on this clone: What it recognizes is unknown.

Study-wide results and caveats: Tissue TCR repertoires likely differ from these blood-only repertoires. Limitation of the genetic and exposure-history diversity represented came from the few donors. The four-donor shared clonotypes exceeded non-shared clonotypes in generation probability, with non-shared ones scoring lower.

The assay was immunoSEQ multiplex PCR, and TCRdb's table has in-frame clones only and misses some. This sample has 2 million to 3 million clones; 80% to 95% occur once, and the top ten carry approximately 0.36%. This sequence joins TRBV5-1 and TRBJ1-5; TRBD1 might be the D (5 bases). The sequencing sample was made of naive CD4+ T cells from PBMCs. Subset in this sample: CD45RA+ positively selected. The TCR sequence derives from a man younger than 35 in good health. Some clones in this sample may be carry-over from other donors' samples. DNA for the CDR3: TGCGCCAGCAGCTTTGATGGGGGGTCGCAGCCCCAGCATTTT. It specifies CASSFDGGSQPQHF.